Each of the 27 T cell receptor beta chains below was sequenced from the same sample in a study of brain T cells in children with intractable seizures. The assay was immunoSEQ multiplex PCR, and TCRdb's table has in-frame clones only and misses some. The sample lists 110,000 or so clones, 90% to 95% occurring once. Sequenced here: peripheral blood, sampled at surgery. These receptors all stem from a boy in the first two years of life with hemimegalencephaly and intractable seizures.

The chain couples TRBV11-3 to TRBJ2-7; D remains unclear. The V and J ends lost 5 bases and 0 bases respectively, with 17 bases between them. This CDR3 is built from 16 residues. Looked up from germline, CDR1 is SGHNT and CDR2 is YENEEA. The CDR3, as DNA: TGTGCCAGCAGCGCGTCCGGGCCCCCATTCTCCTACGAGCAGTACTTC. This encodes CASSASGPPFSYEQYF.

J is TRBJ2-7 and V is TRBV2; 10 nucleotides line up with TRBD2. Per germline, CDR1 SNHLY and CDR2 FYNNEI. CDR3 size: 16 residues. With V trimmed by 4 bases and J by 2 bases, 8 bases remained unmatched. In nucleotides, the CDR3 is TGTGCCAGCAGTGTCGCCCGACTAGCGGGTACCTACGAGCAGTACTTC. Protein product: CASSVARLAGTYEQYF. Full variable domain (remainder filled in from reference TRBV2 and TRBJ2-7): EPEVTQTPSHQVTQMGQEVILRCVPISNHLYFYWYRQILGQKVEFLVSFYNNEISEKSEIFDDQFSVERPDGSNFTLKIRSTKLEDSAMYFCASSVARLAGTYEQYFGPGTRLTVT.

V is TRBV28 and J is TRBJ1-2; D is unclear. Trimming took off 7 bases at V and 4 bases at J, with 13 bases between the two ends. The length of the CDR3 is 13 residues. Germline V gives CDR1 MDHEN, CDR2 SYDVKM. Here the CDR3 reads CASTHGLPYGYTF. CDR3 nucleotide sequence: TGTGCCAGCACCCACGGCTTACCCTATGGCTACACCTTC.

The V gene is TRBV6-5, the J gene TRBJ1-5, with 7 bases that match TRBD1. This CDR3 spans 14 amino acids. Germline assignment: CDR1 MNHEY and CDR2 SVGAGI. V gave up 5 bases and J gave up 4 bases; unmatched junction bases: 5. The CDR3 is CASSPGGGNQPQHF. CDR3 DNA sequence: TGTGCCAGCAGTCCAGGGGGGGGGAATCAGCCCCAGCATTTT.

The V and J genes are TRBV4-1 and TRBJ2-3; tentatively, D is TRBD2 (6 bases). V lost 0 bases and J 1 base, leaving 8 bases between the germline ends. Germline V lookup: CDR1 MGHRA, CDR2 YSYEKL. The CDR3 loop spans 15 amino acids. CDR3 in DNA: TGCGCCAGCAGCCAAGAGCGGAGGGGCACAGATACGCAGTATTTT. Protein product: CASSQERRGTDTQYF.

This sequence joins TRBV4-2 and TRBJ1-6; D is unresolved. The CDR3 runs to 15 residues. CDR1 and CDR2 from the germline V gene are LGHNA and YNFKEQ. V lost 8 bases, J lost 9 bases, and 20 bases lay in between. The CDR3 sequence: CASQPVEVNGSPLHF. CDR3 nucleotides: TGTGCCAGCCAGCCGGTGGAGGTTAATGGTTCACCCCTCCACTTT.

V usage is TRBV3-1 (or the pseudogene TRBV3-2) and J usage is TRBJ1-5; tentative D call: TRBD1 (6 bases). The CDR3 has 15 amino acids. Germline values: CDR1 LGHDT, CDR2 YNNKEL (reference sequence). Trimming took 4 bases from V and 6 from J, leaving 16 bases between them. The CDR3 spells CASSPLGGQGQPQHF. CDR3 DNA sequence: TGTGCCAGCAGCCCCCTGGGGGGGCAAGGTCAGCCCCAGCATTTT.

This chain connects TRBV14 to TRBJ1-2, with D maybe TRBD1 (5 bases). V gave up 2 bases and J gave up 1 base, with 5 bases separating them. Per the germline V gene, CDR1 is SGHDN and CDR2 is FVKESK. The CDR3 has 13 amino acids. CDR3 region: CASSQQGNYGYTF. Written as DNA, the CDR3 is TGTGCCAGCAGCCAACAGGGTAACTATGGCTACACCTTC.

The gene calls are TRBV5-4 and TRBJ2-7, with 12 bases that match TRBD2. CDR3 size: 16 residues. CDR1 is SGHNT and CDR2 is YYREEE in the germline V gene (reference sequence). V lost 0 bases to trimming and J lost 3 bases; unmatched junction nucleotides: 4. Here the CDR3 DNA reads TGTGCCAGCAGCTTGGGTGGACTAGCGGGGTACTACGAGCAGTACTTC. This codes for CASSLGGLAGYYEQYF.

The V gene is TRBV5-1, the J gene TRBJ2-1; TRBD2 aligns across 14 bases. This CDR3 has 17 residues. Germline lookup yields CDR1 SGHRS and CDR2 YFSETQ. V lost 3 bases, J lost 4 bases, and 6 bases stayed unmatched. CDR3 nucleotides: TGCGCCAGCAGCTCCGGGACTAGCGGGAGAGTATACAATGAGCAGTTCTTC. Translated: CASSSGTSGRVYNEQFF.

This chain's CDR3 is CASSYQHQPQHF. Written as DNA, the CDR3 is TGTGCCAGCAGTTATCAGCATCAGCCCCAGCATTTT. The chain recombines TRBV6-1 with TRBJ1-5; no clear D gene. The CDR3 is 12 residues long. Trimming cost V 5 bases and J 5 bases, with 7 bases left between them. Per germline, CDR1 MNHNS and CDR2 SASEGT.

This clone appeared a single time. The gene calls are TRBV28 and TRBJ1-6; D perhaps matches TRBD1 (6 bases). Trimming pared 1 base from V and 8 bases from J, leaving 18 bases between. The CDR3 has 17 residues. CDR1 and CDR2 (germline): MDHEN, SYDVKM. The DNA for the CDR3 is TGTGCCAGCAGTTTATACCCCCCTCGGGCAGGGGATTCACCCCTCCACTTT. It specifies CASSLYPPRAGDSPLHF.

The rearrangement links TRBV5-4 to TRBJ1-6; D gene unclear. The CDR3 sequence is 13 residues long. With 4 bases removed from V and 9 bases from J, the gap between germline ends came to 11 bases. Germline V gene sequence: CDR1 SGHNT, CDR2 YYREEE (reference sequence). CDR3 coding DNA: TGTGCCAGCAGCACCACCTTCTCTTCACCCCTCCACTTT. Its protein is CASSTTFSSPLHF.

CDR3 DNA sequence: TGTGCCAGCAGCAAAGCGGGCTCAGCCTCCTACAATGAGCAGTTCTTC. Residues: CASSKAGSASYNEQFF. The gene calls are TRBV21-1 and TRBJ2-1; no DNA check was done on the table's D call, TRBD1. TRBV21-1 is described as a pseudogene. This CDR3 is 16 amino acids long.

This chain joins TRBV7-3 and TRBJ2-3; TRBD1 aligns across 7 bases. The V gene end was trimmed by 4 bases and the J gene end by 2 bases; junction bases not matched to a gene: 3. The CDR3 covers 14 residues. Germline assignment: CDR1 SGHTA and CDR2 FQGTGA. For the CDR3, the DNA is TGTGCCAGCAGCTGGGACAGCCTCACAGATACGCAGTATTTT. Translation: CASSWDSLTDTQYF.

This chain connects TRBV5-1 to TRBJ1-1; D unclear. Germline values: CDR1 SGHRS, CDR2 YFSETQ. The CDR3 sequence is 16 residues long. V was clipped by 0 bases and J by 3 bases, with 15 bases between them. CDR3 nucleotide sequence: TGCGCCAGCAGCTTGGCCCGTCGGGAGTTGGACACTGAAGCTTTCTTT. It codes for CASSLARRELDTEAFF.

In this sample, this clone turned up once. The genes are TRBV19 and TRBJ2-3, with TRBD2 matching 7 bases. The germline CDR1 and CDR2 sequences are LNHDA and SQIVND (reference sequence). V gave up 7 bases and J gave up 2 bases; unmatched junction bases: 9. This CDR3 has 15 residues. The CDR3 spells CASMGGLVFTDTQYF. The CDR3 nucleotides are TGTGCCAGTATGGGAGGACTAGTGTTCACAGATACGCAGTATTTT.

The V call is TRBV9, the J call TRBJ2-1; the match to TRBD2 covers 8 bases. The length of the CDR3 is 16 residues. V trimming: 2 bases; J trimming: 4 bases; junction bases outside the gene matches: 8. Per germline, CDR1 SGDLS and CDR2 YYNGEE. As DNA, the CDR3 is TGTGCCAGCAGCGTCGCCCCGGGGGGGCGGTACAATGAGCAGTTCTTC. Protein sequence: CASSVAPGGRYNEQFF.

The chain carries TRBV6-5 and TRBJ2-4; no clear D. V gave up 5 bases and J gave up 10 bases, with 18 bases separating them. The CDR3 is 14 amino acids. Germline values: CDR1 MNHEY, CDR2 SVGAGI. CDR3 sequence: CASSIPTHLVIQYF. CDR3 DNA: TGTGCCAGCAGTATTCCGACTCACCTAGTAATTCAGTACTTC.

The chain has TRBV19 and TRBJ1-2; a weak D match, TRBD1 (5 bases). V lost 5 bases, J lost 5 bases, and 18 bases lay in between. The CDR3 loop spans 15 amino acids. Per the germline V gene, CDR1 is LNHDA and CDR2 is SQIVND (reference sequence). The chain's CDR3 is CASSDYGAQTYGYTF. The CDR3 DNA reads TGTGCCAGTAGTGACTACGGGGCGCAGACGTATGGCTACACCTTC.

The rearrangement joins TRBV28 to TRBJ2-7, with TRBD1 matching 7 bases. J gave up 4 bases and V 7 bases, and 7 bases lay outside the gene matches. The CDR3 totals 13 residues. Germline V gene data show CDR1 as MDHEN and CDR2 as SYDVKM. The CDR3 protein is CASTTGTAYEQYF. CDR3 nucleotide sequence: TGTGCCAGCACCACCGGGACAGCTTACGAGCAGTACTTC.

The V call is TRBV9, the J call TRBJ2-7, with D possibly matching TRBD2 (6 bases). The V end lost 0 bases, the J end lost 0 bases, and 13 bases lay between the germline ends. Germline CDR1 reads SGDLS; CDR2 reads YYNGEE. The CDR3 loop spans 16 amino acids. The CDR3 here is CASSVAWGRSSYEQYF. For the CDR3, the DNA is TGTGCCAGCAGCGTAGCTTGGGGGAGGTCCTCCTACGAGCAGTACTTC.

This chain uses TRBV18 with TRBJ2-1; TRBD2 agrees at 11 bases. V shed 6 bases and J 10 bases; nucleotides not matched to a gene: 11. This CDR3 contains 15 residues. Germline V gene sequence: CDR1 KGHSH, CDR2 LQKENI. The CDR3 loop reads CASSAQLAGEDEQFF. As DNA, the CDR3 is TGTGCCAGCTCGGCCCAACTAGCGGGAGAGGACGAGCAGTTCTTC.

This clone was counted a single time. The chain carries TRBV19 and TRBJ2-7; TRBD1 might be the D (5 bases). This CDR3 spans 13 amino acids. The ends were cut back, 5 bases at V and 6 bases at J, with 14 bases in the middle. The germline V gene encodes CDR1 LNHDA and CDR2 SQIVND (reference sequence). This CDR3 reads CASSSHRIGEQYF. Written as DNA, the CDR3 is TGTGCCAGTAGTTCCCACAGGATCGGCGAGCAGTACTTC.

J is TRBJ1-2 and V is TRBV19; TRBD1 matches at 7 bases. Germline CDR1 is LNHDA and CDR2 is SQIVND (reference sequence). Unmatched junction bases numbered 8, after V lost 6 bases and J lost 1 base. The CDR3 contains 15 residues. This CDR3 is CASRPRDRDNYGYTF. In nucleotides, the CDR3 is TGTGCCAGTAGGCCAAGAGACAGGGATAACTATGGCTACACCTTC.

The gene calls are TRBV25-1 and TRBJ1-1; D not certain. Trimming stripped 8 bases from V and 0 bases from J, with 13 bases between. The CDR3 totals 14 residues. CDR1 is MGHDK, CDR2 SYGVNS, per germline. This CDR3 is CASFSPGLNTEAFF. CDR3 in DNA: TGTGCCAGCTTCTCACCAGGACTGAACACTGAAGCTTTCTTT.

The gene calls are TRBV18 and TRBJ2-1; 8 nucleotides agree with TRBD1. This CDR3 is 16 amino acids long. CDR1 and CDR2 (germline): KGHSH, LQKENI. J was trimmed by 4 bases and V by 4 bases; bases with no gene match: 9. For the CDR3, the DNA is TGTGCCAGCTCACGACGACGTCGACAGGGGTACAATGAGCAGTTCTTC. It is translated as CASSRRRRQGYNEQFF.